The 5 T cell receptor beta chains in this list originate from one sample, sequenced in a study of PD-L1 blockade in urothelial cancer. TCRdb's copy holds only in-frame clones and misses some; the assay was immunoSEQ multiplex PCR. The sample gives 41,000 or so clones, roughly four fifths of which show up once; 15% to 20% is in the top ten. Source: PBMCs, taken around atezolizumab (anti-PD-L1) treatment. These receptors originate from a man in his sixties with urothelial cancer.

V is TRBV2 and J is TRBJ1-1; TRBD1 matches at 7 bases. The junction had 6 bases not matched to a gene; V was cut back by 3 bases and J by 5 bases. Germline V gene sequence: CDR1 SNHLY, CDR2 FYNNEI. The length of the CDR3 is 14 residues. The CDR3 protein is CASSELGGETEAFF. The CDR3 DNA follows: TGTGCCAGCAGTGAGTTAGGGGGCGAGACTGAAGCTTTCTTT.

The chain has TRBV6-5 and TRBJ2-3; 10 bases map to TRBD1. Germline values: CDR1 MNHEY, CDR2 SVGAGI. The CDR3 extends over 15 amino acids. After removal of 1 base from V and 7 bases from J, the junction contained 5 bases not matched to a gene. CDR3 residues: CASSYWDRGFNTQYF. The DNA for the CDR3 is TGTGCCAGCAGTTACTGGGACAGGGGTTTTAATACGCAGTATTTT.

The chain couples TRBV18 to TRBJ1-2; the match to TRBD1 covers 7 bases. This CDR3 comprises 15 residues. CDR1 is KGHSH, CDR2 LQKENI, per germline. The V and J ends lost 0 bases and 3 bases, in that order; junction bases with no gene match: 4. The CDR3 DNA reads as TGTGCCAGCTCACCACCGAGTCAGGGGGACTATGGCTACACCTTC. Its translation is CASSPPSQGDYGYTF.

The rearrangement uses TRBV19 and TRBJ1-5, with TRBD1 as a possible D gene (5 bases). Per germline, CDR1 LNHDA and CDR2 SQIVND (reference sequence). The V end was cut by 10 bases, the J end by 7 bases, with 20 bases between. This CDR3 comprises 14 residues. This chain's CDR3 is CATEGGAWGQPQHF. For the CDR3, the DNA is TGTGCCACCGAAGGTGGGGCTTGGGGACAGCCCCAGCATTTT.

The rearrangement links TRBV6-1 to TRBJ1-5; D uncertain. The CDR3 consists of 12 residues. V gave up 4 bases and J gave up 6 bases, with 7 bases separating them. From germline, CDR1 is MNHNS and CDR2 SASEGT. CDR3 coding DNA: TGTGCCAGCAGTGTACGGGGTCAGCCCCAGCATTTT. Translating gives CASSVRGQPQHF.